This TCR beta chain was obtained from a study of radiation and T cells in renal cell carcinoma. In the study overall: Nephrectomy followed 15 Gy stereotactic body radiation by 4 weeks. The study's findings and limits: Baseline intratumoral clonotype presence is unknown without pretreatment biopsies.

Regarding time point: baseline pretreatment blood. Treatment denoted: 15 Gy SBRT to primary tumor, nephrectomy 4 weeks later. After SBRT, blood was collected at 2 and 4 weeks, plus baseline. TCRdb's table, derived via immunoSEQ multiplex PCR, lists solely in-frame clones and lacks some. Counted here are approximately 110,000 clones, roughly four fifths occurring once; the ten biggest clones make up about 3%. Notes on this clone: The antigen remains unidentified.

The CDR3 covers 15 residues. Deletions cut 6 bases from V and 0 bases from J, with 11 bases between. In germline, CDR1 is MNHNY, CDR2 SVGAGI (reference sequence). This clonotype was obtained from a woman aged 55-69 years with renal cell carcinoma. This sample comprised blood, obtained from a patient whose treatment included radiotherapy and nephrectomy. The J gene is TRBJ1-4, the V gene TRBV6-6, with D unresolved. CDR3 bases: TGTGCCAGCAGCCAGATTGGGACAACTAATGAAAAACTGTTTTTT. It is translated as CASSQIGTTNEKLFF.